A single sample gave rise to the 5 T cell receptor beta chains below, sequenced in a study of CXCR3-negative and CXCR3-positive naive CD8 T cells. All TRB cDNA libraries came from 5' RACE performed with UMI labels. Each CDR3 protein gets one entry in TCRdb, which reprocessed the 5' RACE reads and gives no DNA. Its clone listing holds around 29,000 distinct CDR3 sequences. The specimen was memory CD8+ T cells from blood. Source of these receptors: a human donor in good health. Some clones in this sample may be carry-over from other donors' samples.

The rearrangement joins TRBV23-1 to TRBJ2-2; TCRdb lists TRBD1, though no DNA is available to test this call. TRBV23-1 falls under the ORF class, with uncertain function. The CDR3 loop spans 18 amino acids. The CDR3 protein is CASSHHGQGRRGTGELFF.

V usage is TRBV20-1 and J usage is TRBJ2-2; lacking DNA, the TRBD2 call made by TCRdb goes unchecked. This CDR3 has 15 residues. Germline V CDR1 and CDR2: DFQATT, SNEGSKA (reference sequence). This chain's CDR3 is CSARASGANTGELFF.

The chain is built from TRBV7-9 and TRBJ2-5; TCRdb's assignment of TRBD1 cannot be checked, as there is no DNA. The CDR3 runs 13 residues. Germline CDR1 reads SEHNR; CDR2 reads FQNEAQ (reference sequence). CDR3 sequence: CASSFSGGETQYF. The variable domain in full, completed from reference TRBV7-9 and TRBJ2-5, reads DTGVSQNPRHKITKRGQNVTFRCDPISEHNRLYWYRQTLGQGPEFLTYFQNEAQLEKSRLLSDRFSAERPKGSFSTLEIQRTEQGDSAMYLCASSFSGGETQYFGPGTRLLVL.

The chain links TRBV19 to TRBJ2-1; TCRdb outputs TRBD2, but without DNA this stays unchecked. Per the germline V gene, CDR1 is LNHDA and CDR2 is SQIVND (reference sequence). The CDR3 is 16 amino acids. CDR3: CASSTTGLAGVYEQFF.

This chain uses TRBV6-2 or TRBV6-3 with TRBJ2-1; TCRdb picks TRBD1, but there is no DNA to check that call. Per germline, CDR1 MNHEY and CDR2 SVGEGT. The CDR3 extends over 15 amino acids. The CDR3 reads CASSYNGAYIYEQFF.